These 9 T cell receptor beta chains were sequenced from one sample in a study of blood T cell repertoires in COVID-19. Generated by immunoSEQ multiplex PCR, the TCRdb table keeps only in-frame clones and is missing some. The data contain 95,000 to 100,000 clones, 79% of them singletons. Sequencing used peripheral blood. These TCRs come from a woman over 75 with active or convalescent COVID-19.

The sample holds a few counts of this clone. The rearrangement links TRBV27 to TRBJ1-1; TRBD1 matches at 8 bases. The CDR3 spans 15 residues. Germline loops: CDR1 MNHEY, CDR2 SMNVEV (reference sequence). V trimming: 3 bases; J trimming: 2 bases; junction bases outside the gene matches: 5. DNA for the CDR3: TGTGCCAGCAGTTTTTCAGGGGGCCTTAACACTGAAGCTTTCTTT. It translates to CASSFSGGLNTEAFF.

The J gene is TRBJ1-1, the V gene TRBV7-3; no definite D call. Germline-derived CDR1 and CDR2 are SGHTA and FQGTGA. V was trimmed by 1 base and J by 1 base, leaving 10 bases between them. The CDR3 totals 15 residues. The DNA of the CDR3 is TGTGCCAGCAGCTTAAGCGGGAGTGGGAACACTGAAGCTTTCTTT. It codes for CASSLSGSGNTEAFF.

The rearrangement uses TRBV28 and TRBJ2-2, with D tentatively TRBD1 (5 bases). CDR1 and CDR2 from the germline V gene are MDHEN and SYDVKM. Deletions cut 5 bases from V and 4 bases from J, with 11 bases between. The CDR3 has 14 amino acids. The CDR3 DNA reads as TGTGCCAGCAGTCCTCAGGGTCCCACCGGGGAGCTGTTTTTT. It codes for CASSPQGPTGELFF.

CDR3 nucleotides: TGCGCCAGCAGCCCGCACAGGGACTATGGCTACACCTTC. Encoded protein: CASSPHRDYGYTF. The chain uses TRBV4-1 and TRBJ1-2; possible D gene TRBD1, 6 bases. In germline, CDR1 is MGHRA, CDR2 YSYEKL. V lost 4 bases and J lost 3, with 9 bases in between. This CDR3 is 13 amino acids long.

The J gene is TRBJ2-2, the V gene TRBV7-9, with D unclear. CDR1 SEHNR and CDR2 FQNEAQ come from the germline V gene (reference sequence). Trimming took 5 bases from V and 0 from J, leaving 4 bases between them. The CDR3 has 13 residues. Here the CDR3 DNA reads TGTGCCAGCAGCGTAACGAACACCGGGGAGCTGTTTTTT. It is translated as CASSVTNTGELFF.

The chain's CDR3 is CASRSTRNQPQHF. DNA for the CDR3: TGTGCCAGCAGATCCACTAGGAATCAGCCCCAGCATTTT. The chain is built from TRBV6-5 and TRBJ1-5; D is uncertain. Looked up from germline, CDR1 is MNHEY and CDR2 is SVGAGI. V was trimmed by 6 bases and J by 4 bases, leaving 10 bases between them. This CDR3 is built from 13 residues.

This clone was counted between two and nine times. CDR3 amino acids: CASTESGGSWNEQYF. CDR3 sequence (DNA): TGTGCCAGCACCGAAAGTGGCGGGAGCTGGAACGAGCAGTACTTC. The J gene is TRBJ2-7, the V gene TRBV7-9, with 7 bases matching TRBD2. Germline V lookup: CDR1 SEHNR, CDR2 FQNEAQ (reference sequence). This CDR3 has 15 residues. The ends lost 7 bases at V and 5 bases at J; junction bases unmatched: 14. Based on the CDR3 plus reference TRBV7-9 and TRBJ2-7, the full variable domain is DTGVSQNPRHKITKRGQNVTFRCDPISEHNRLYWYRQTLGQGPEFLTYFQNEAQLEKSRLLSDRFSAERPKGSFSTLEIQRTEQGDSAMYLCASTESGGSWNEQYFGPGTRLTVT.

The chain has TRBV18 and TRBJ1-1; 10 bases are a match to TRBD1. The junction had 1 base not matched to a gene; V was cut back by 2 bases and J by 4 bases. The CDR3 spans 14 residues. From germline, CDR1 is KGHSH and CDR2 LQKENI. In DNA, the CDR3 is TGTGCCAGCTCACCAAGGACAGGGGGCACTGAAGCTTTCTTT. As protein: CASSPRTGGTEAFF.

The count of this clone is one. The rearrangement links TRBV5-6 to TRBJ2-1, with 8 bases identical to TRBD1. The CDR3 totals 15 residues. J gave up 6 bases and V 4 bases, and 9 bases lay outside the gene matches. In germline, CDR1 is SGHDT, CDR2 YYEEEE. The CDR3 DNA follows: TGTGCCAGCAGCCTAGTCCCCACAGGGGGCAATGAGCAGTTCTTC. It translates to CASSLVPTGGNEQFF.